This TCR beta chain was captured by sequencing in a study of blood T cell repertoires in COVID-19. TCRdb keeps only in-frame clones here, not all; method: immunoSEQ multiplex PCR. The table shows approximately 82,000 clones, with around 88% occurring only once. The CDR3 extends over 15 amino acids. Germline-derived CDR1 and CDR2 are SGHAT and FQDESV (reference sequence). The J segment lost 4 bases and the V segment lost 1 base, leaving 5 bases of the junction unmatched. The chain has TRBV11-1 and TRBJ2-7, with 9 bases identical to TRBD2. The origin of this receptor is a woman in her 50s with acute COVID-19. Sequencing used PBMCs or T cells enriched from blood (not recorded which). CDR3 region: CASSLEGSGGYEQYF. In nucleotides, the CDR3 is TGTGCCAGCAGCTTAGAAGGTAGCGGGGGATACGAGCAGTACTTC.